The sequence of this TCR beta chain was determined in a study of blood T cell repertoires in COVID-19. About the research overall: Sites across the United States, Italy and Spain contributed samples from acute and convalescent COVID-19. T cells, B-cell-depleted T cells, or PBMCs supplied cDNA or gDNA.

Clones were sequenced by immunoSEQ multiplex PCR, and TCRdb holds only the in-frame ones, with some missing. This sample has around 92,000 clones, with around 86% found just once. Sequencing input: peripheral blood. The source is a human donor in a cohort sampled during active COVID-19.

The CDR3 reads CASSPRQGQRQPQHF. CDR3 DNA sequence: TGTGCCAGCAGCCCCCGACAGGGTCAACGCCAGCCCCAGCATTTT. The rearrangement joins TRBV28 to TRBJ1-5; TRBD1 matches at 7 bases. There are 15 residues in the CDR3. Germline V gene sequence: CDR1 MDHEN, CDR2 SYDVKM. Trimming removed 6 bases from V and 7 bases from J; junction bases left unmatched: 12. Looking up the rest from reference TRBV28 and TRBJ1-5 gives the full variable domain: DVKVTQSSRYLVKRTGEKVFLECVQDMDHENMFWYRQDPGLGLRLIYFSYDVKMKEKGDIPEGYSVSREKKERFSLILESASTNQTSMYLCASSPRQGQRQPQHFGDGTRLSIL.